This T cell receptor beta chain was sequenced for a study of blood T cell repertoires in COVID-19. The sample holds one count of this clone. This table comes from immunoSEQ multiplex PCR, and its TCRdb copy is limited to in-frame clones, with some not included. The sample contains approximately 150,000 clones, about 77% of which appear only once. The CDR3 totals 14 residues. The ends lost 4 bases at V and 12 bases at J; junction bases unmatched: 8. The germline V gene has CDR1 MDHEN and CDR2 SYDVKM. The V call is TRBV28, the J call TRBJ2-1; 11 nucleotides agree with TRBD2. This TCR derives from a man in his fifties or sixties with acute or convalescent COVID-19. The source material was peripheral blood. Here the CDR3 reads CASSSLAGGFLQFF. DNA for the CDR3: TGTGCCAGCAGTTCTTTAGCGGGAGGGTTTCTGCAGTTCTTC.